This T cell receptor (beta chain) was sequenced during a study of blood T cell repertoires in COVID-19. The table came from immunoSEQ multiplex PCR; TCRdb's copy has only in-frame clones and leaves some out. Among 350,000 to 450,000 clones listed, about nine tenths were seen once. CDR3 length: 13 residues. V lost 9 bases, J lost 7 bases, and 13 bases lay in between. The germline V gene has CDR1 MNHEY and CDR2 SVGAGI. The gene calls are TRBV6-5 and TRBJ1-6; D remains unclear. Sequenced material: PBMCs or T cells enriched from blood (not recorded which). The sequence came from a woman between 25 and 40 years old who had recovered from COVID-19. The CDR3 loop is CASADGLNSPLHF. CDR3 nucleotides: TGTGCCAGTGCGGACGGACTGAATTCACCCCTCCACTTT.